A selection of T cell receptor beta chains follows, all from one sample in a study of siplizumab effects on memory and regulatory T cells. Sequencing was performed with immunoSEQ multiplex PCR; in TCRdb, only in-frame clones are kept and a portion is missing. The sample shows tens of thousands of clones, more than 85% of them seen only once. Sequenced input: CD8+ T cells sorted from blood. All receptors come from a human donor in good health. CDR3s include the opening cysteine and the closing phenylalanine or tryptophan.

TRBV4-1	TRBJ1-1	16	CASSQVIREANTEAFF
TRBV28	TRBJ2-5	13	CASSLPNKETQYF
TRBV19	TRBJ2-7	14	CASSIGGGPYEQYF
TRBV27	TRBJ2-7	15	CASSFRVAGSYEQYF
TRBV2	TRBJ1-4	13	CASRDRDGEKLFF
TRBV27	TRBJ1-5	18	CASSLTPGGGGVNQPQHF
TRBV27	TRBJ2-7	13	CASSLSGGYEQYF
TRBV25-1	TRBJ2-2	15	CASSVQGEGTGELFF
TRBV2	TRBJ2-2	14	CASSSGGNTGELFF
TRBV5-1	TRBJ1-1	17	CASSPLTGLNMNTEAFF
TRBV2	TRBJ2-7	10	CASSLYEQYF
TRBV5-1	TRBJ2-7	14	CASSLGRGSYEQYF
TRBV30	TRBJ2-3	14	CAWSLDRGTDTQYF